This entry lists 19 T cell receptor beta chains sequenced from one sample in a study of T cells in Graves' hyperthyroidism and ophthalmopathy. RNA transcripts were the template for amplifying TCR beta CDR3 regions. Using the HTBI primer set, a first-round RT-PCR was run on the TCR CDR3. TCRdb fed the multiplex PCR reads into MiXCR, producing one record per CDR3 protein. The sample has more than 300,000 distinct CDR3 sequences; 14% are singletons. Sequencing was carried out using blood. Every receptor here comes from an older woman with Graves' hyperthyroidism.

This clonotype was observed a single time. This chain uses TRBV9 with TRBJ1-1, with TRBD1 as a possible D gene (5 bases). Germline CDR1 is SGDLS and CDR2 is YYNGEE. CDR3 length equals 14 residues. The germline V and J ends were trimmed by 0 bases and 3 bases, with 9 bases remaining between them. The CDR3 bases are TGTGCCAGCAGCGTAGATTGGGGGGACACTGAAGCTTTCTTT. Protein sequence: CASSVDWGDTEAFF. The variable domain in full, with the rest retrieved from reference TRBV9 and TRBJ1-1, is DSGVTQTPKHLITATGQRVTLRCSPRSGDLSVYWYQQSLDQGLQFLIQYYNGEERAKGNILERFSAQQFPDLHSELNLSSLELGDSALYFCASSVDWGDTEAFFGQGTRLTVV.

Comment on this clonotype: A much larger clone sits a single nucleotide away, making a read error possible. CDR3 bases: TGTGCCAGTAGTATATGGGAAGGCCAGCCCTACGAGCAGTACTTC. This gives the protein CASSIWEGQPYEQYF. The chain carries TRBV19 and TRBJ2-7; D not certain. V was trimmed by 2 bases and J by 2 bases, leaving 13 bases between them. The CDR3 is 15 residues long. Per germline, CDR1 LNHDA and CDR2 SQIVND (reference sequence).

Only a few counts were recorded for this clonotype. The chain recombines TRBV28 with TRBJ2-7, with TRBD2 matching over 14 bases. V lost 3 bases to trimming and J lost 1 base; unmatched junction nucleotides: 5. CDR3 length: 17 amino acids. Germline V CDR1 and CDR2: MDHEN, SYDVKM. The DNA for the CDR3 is TGTGCCAGCAGTTTTGGGACTAGCGGGAGAGGGTCCTACGAGCAGTACTTC. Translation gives CASSFGTSGRGSYEQYF.

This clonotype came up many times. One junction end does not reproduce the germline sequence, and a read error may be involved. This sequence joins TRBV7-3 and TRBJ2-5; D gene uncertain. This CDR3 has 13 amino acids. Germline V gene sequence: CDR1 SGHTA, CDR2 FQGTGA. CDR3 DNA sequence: TGTGCCAGCAGCTCCTATAACCAAGGGACCCAGTACTTC. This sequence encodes CASSSYNQGTQYF.

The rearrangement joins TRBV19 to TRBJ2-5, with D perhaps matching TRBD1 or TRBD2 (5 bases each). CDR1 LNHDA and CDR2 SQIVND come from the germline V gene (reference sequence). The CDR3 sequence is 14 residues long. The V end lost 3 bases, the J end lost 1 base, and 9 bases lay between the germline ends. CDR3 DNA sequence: TGTGCCAGTAGTATTGGGGGAAGCCAAGAGACCCAGTACTTC. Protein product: CASSIGGSQETQYF.

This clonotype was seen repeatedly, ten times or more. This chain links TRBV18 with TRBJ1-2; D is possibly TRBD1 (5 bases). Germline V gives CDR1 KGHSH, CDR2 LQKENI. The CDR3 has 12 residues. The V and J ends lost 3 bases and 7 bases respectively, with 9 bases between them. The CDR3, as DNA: TGTGCCAGCTCACCGTCCAGGGTTGGCTACACCTTC. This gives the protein CASSPSRVGYTF.

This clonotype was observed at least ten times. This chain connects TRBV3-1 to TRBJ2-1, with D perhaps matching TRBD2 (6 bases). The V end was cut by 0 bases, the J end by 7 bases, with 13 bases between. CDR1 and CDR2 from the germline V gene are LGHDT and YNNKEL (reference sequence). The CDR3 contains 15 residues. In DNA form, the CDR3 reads TGTGCCAGCAGCCAAGAAACGGGAGCTGATAATGAGCAGTTCTTC. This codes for CASSQETGADNEQFF.

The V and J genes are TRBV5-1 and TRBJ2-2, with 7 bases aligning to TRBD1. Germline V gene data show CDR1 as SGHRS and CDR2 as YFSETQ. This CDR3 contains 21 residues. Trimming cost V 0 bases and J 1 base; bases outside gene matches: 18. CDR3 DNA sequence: TGCGCCAGCAGCTTGGAGGTAGGACAGGCGTCAATAAGGGAGAACACCGGGGAGCTGTTTTTT. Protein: CASSLEVGQASIRENTGELFF.

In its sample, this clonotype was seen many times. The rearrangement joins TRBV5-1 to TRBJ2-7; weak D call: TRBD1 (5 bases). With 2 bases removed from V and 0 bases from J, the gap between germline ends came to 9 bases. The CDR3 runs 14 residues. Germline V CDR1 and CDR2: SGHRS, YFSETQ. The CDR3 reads CASSLIGDSYEQYF. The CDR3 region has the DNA TGCGCCAGCAGCTTAATAGGGGACTCCTACGAGCAGTACTTC.

CDR3 DNA: TGCGCCAGCAGCTTCGGGGGGAGCCCCTATAATTCACCCCTCCACTTT. Translation: CASSFGGSPYNSPLHF. The rearrangement joins TRBV5-1 to TRBJ1-6; weak D call: TRBD1 (5 bases). The germline gives CDR1 SGHRS, CDR2 YFSETQ. V lost 2 bases and J 2 bases, leaving 11 bases between the germline ends. The CDR3 is 16 amino acids.

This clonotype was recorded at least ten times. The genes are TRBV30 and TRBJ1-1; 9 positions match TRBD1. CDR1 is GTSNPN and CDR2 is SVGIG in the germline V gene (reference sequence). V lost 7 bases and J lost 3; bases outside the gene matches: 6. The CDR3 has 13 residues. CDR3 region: CAFAWDRDTEAFF. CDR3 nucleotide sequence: TGTGCCTTTGCCTGGGACAGGGACACTGAAGCTTTCTTT.

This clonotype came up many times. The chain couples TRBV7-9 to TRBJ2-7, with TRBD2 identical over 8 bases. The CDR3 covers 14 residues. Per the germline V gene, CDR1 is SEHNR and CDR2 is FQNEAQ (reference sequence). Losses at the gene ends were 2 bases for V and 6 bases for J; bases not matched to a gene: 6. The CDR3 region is CASSLRREGREQYF. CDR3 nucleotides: TGTGCCAGCAGCTTACGACGGGAGGGGCGCGAGCAGTACTTC.

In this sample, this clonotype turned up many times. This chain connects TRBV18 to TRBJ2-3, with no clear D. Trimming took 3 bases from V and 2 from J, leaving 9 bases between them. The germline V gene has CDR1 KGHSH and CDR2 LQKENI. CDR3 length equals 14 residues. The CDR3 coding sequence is TGTGCCAGCTCACCTAAACCCCTCACAGATACGCAGTATTTT. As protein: CASSPKPLTDTQYF.

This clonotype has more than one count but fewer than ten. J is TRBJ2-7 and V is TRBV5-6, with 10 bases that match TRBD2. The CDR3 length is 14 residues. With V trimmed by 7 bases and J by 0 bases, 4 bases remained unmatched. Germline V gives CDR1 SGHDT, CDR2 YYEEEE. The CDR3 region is CASQLAGPSYEQYF. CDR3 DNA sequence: TGTGCCAGCCAACTAGCGGGACCCTCCTACGAGCAGTACTTC.

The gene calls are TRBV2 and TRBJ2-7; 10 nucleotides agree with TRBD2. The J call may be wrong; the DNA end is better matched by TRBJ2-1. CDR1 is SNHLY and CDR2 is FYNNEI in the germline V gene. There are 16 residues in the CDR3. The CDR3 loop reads CASSGRASGSFGEQFF. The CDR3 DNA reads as TGTGCCAGCAGTGGGCGGGCTAGCGGGAGCTTTGGTGAGCAGTTCTTC.

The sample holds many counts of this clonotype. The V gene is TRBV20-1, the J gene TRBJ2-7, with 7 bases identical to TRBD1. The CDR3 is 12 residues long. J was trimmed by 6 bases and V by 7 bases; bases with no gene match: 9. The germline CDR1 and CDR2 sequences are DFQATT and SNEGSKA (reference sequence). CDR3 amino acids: CSVWQGDGEQYF. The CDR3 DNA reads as TGCAGTGTGTGGCAGGGGGATGGCGAGCAGTACTTC.

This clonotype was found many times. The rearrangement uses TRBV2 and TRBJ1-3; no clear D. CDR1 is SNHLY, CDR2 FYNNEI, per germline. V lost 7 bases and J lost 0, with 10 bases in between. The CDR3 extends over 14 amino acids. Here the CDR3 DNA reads TGTGCCAGCAAGACTAGAGGCTCTGGAAACACCATATATTTT. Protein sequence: CASKTRGSGNTIYF.

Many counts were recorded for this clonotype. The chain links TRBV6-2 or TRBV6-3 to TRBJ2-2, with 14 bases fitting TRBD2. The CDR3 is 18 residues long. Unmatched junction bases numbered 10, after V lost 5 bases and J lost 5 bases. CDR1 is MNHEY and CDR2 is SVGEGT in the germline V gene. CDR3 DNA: TGTGCCAGCAGTCACCCGGGACTAGCGGGAGTGAGAACCGGGGAGCTGTTTTTT. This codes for CASSHPGLAGVRTGELFF.

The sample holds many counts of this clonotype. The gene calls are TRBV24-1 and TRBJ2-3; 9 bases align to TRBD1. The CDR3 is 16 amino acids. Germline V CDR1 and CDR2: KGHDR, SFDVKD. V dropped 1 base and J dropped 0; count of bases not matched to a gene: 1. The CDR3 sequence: CATSDFGTGSTDTQYF. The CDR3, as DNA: TGTGCCACCAGTGATTTTGGGACAGGGAGCACAGATACGCAGTATTTT.